The clone carrying this T cell receptor beta chain has more than one count but fewer than ten. These data originate in a study of patients and donors after allogeneic stem cell transplantation. Each CDR3 protein is one row after TCRdb ran MiXCR on the RT-PCR reads. In the table there are about a million distinct CDR3 sequences, about a sixth of which are singletons. V shed 3 bases and J shed 5 bases, with 11 bases lying between them. The CDR3 totals 13 residues. The sequence came from a human donor who was either an allogeneic HSCT recipient or a stem cell or donor lymphocyte infusion donor (not recorded which). It is not recorded whose cells these are; they may come from a transplant donor. The V and J genes are TRBV12-3 or TRBV12-4 and TRBJ2-7; the D is unclear. Material: blood, either unsorted or a sorted T cell fraction (not recorded which). The CDR3 region has the DNA TGTGCCAGCAGTTTCTCTTCGGTGAACGAGCAGTACTTC. Translated, it gives CASSFSSVNEQYF.